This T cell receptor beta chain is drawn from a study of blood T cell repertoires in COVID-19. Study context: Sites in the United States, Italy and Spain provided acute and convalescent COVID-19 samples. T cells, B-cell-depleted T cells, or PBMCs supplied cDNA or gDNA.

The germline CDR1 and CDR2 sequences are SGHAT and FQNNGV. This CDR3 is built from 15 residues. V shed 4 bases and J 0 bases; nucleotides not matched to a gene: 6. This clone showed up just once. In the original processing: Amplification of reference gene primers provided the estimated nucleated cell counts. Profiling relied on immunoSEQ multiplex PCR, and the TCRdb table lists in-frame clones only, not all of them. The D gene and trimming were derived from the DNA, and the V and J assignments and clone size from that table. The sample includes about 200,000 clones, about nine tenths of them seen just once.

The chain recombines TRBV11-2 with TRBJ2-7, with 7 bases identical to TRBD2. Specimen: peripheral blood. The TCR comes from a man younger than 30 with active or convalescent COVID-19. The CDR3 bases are TGTGCCAGCAGCTCCCCTGGCGGGAGCTCCTACGAGCAGTACTTC. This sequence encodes CASSSPGGSSYEQYF.